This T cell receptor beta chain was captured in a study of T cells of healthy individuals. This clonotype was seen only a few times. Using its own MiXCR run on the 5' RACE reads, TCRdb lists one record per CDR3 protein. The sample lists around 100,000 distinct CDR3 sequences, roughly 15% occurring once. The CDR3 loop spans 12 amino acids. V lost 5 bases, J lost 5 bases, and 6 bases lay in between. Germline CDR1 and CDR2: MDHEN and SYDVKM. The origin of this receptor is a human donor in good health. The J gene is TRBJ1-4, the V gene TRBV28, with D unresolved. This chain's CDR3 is CASSGPNEKLFF. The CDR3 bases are TGTGCCAGCAGTGGTCCAAATGAAAAACTGTTTTTT.